Each of the 12 T cell receptor beta chains below was sequenced from the same sample in a study of T cell responses to AZD1222 COVID-19 vaccine. TCRdb's copy holds only in-frame clones and misses some; the assay was immunoSEQ multiplex PCR. The table shows approximately 200,000 clones, with roughly 92% occurring only once. The sample here was peripheral blood, taken 28 days after the second AZD1222 dose. These receptors were taken from an adult who received the AZD1222 COVID-19 vaccine.

V gene TRBV7-3 combines with J gene TRBJ2-1, with TRBD2 identical over 10 bases. The junction had 2 bases not matched to a gene; V was cut back by 2 bases and J by 13 bases. The germline gives CDR1 SGHTA, CDR2 FQGTGA. This CDR3 is 12 amino acids long. The CDR3 bases are TGTGCCAGCAGCTTATCTAGCGGGAGTCAGTTCTTC. It encodes CASSLSSGSQFF.

CDR3 protein: CASSTTGGVEQYF. The CDR3 DNA reads as TGTGCCAGCAGTACCACAGGGGGTGTCGAGCAGTACTTC. The chain joins TRBV2 to TRBJ2-7; TRBD1 matches 8 bases. Germline V gene data show CDR1 as SNHLY and CDR2 as FYNNEI. The junction had 6 bases not matched to a gene; V was cut back by 5 bases and J by 6 bases. CDR3 size: 13 residues.

The CDR3 bases are TGTGCCAGCACCGTATTTAATTCACCCCTCCACTTT. Its translation: CASTVFNSPLHF. The chain joins TRBV28 to TRBJ1-6; D remains ambiguous. Trimming left V 7 bases short and J 6 bases short, with 7 bases between. This CDR3 region has 12 residues. From germline, CDR1 is MDHEN and CDR2 SYDVKM. Filled out from reference TRBV28 and TRBJ1-6, the complete variable domain reads DVKVTQSSRYLVKRTGEKVFLECVQDMDHENMFWYRQDPGLGLRLIYFSYDVKMKEKGDIPEGYSVSREKKERFSLILESASTNQTSMYLCASTVFNSPLHFGNGTRLTVT.

The chain has TRBV4-1 and TRBJ1-5; D not certain. The V and J ends lost 4 bases and 3 bases respectively, with 13 bases between them. CDR1 is MGHRA and CDR2 is YSYEKL in the germline V gene. The CDR3 has 15 residues. The CDR3 is CASSPVRAPNQPQHF. The CDR3 DNA is TGCGCCAGCAGCCCTGTCCGGGCACCCAATCAGCCCCAGCATTTT.

The V call is TRBV15, the J call TRBJ2-1; D is ambiguous. CDR1 and CDR2 (germline): LNHNV, YYDKDF (reference sequence). The germline V and J ends were trimmed by 4 bases and 5 bases, with 9 bases remaining between them. This CDR3 region has 13 residues. The CDR3 nucleotides read TGTGCCACCAGCAAAGATCCTAACAATGAGCAGTTCTTC. Protein sequence: CATSKDPNNEQFF.

This rearrangement joins TRBV3-1 (or the pseudogene TRBV3-2) to TRBJ2-3; 7 bases match TRBD2. The CDR3 covers 16 residues. Germline-derived CDR1 and CDR2 are LGHDT and YNNKEL (reference sequence). The J segment lost 0 bases and the V segment lost 1 base, leaving 4 bases of the junction unmatched. The CDR3, as DNA: TGTGCCAGCAGCCAAGCGGGGCGGGGGAGCACAGATACGCAGTATTTT. Its protein product is CASSQAGRGSTDTQYF.

V usage is TRBV28 and J usage is TRBJ2-7; no definite D call. This CDR3 comprises 12 residues. V lost 2 bases, J lost 4 bases, and 6 bases lay in between. The germline V gene has CDR1 MDHEN and CDR2 SYDVKM. The CDR3 nucleotides read TGTGCCAGCAGTTTAGTTGGATACGAGCAGTACTTC. This codes for CASSLVGYEQYF.

The V call is TRBV10-1, the J call TRBJ2-5; D is ambiguous. The CDR3 totals 16 residues. Trimming cost V 3 bases and J 1 base, with 15 bases left between them. Germline CDR1 reads WNHNN; CDR2 reads SYGVQD (reference sequence). The CDR3 region is CASSDGSRRLQETQYF. Written as DNA, the CDR3 is TGCGCCAGCAGTGATGGTTCGCGTAGACTCCAAGAGACCCAGTACTTC.

The chain joins TRBV4-2 to TRBJ2-7; TRBD2 might be the D (5 bases). The germline V gene encodes CDR1 LGHNA and CDR2 YNFKEQ. Trimming left V 0 bases short and J 1 base short, with 10 bases between. CDR3 size: 15 residues. Here the CDR3 DNA reads TGTGCCAGCAGCCAAGATCCGGGGAGTTCCTACGAGCAGTACTTC. It specifies CASSQDPGSSYEQYF.

The chain carries TRBV5-1 and TRBJ2-3; a weak D match, TRBD2 (6 bases). The CDR3 is 17 residues long. The V end lost 5 bases, the J end lost 4 bases, and 23 bases lay between the germline ends. Germline-derived CDR1 and CDR2 are SGHRS and YFSETQ. The CDR3 region is CASSTFSGERFADTQYF. For the CDR3, the DNA is TGCGCCAGCAGTACATTCTCGGGGGAGAGGTTCGCAGATACGCAGTATTTT.

The chain links TRBV6-2 or TRBV6-3 to TRBJ2-1; TRBD2 matches 8 bases. The J segment lost 9 bases and the V segment lost 2 bases, leaving 9 bases of the junction unmatched. The CDR3 runs to 15 residues. Germline CDR1 and CDR2: MNHEY and SVGEGT. In nucleotides, the CDR3 is TGTGCCAGCAGTTACGGTCCCGGGAGGGCCTCTGAGCAGTTCTTC. Its protein is CASSYGPGRASEQFF.

This chain uses TRBV2 with TRBJ1-3; D is possibly TRBD1 (5 bases). The CDR3 covers 14 residues. Trimming removed 8 bases at V and 2 bases at J, with 13 bases between. Germline V CDR1 and CDR2: SNHLY, FYNNEI. CDR3 coding DNA: TGTGCCAGCTTGAATAGGGGCGCTGGAAACACCATATATTTT. It codes for CASLNRGAGNTIYF.